There are many counts of the clone carrying this T cell receptor (beta chain). Germline-derived CDR1 and CDR2 are LGHDT and YNNKEL (reference sequence). The CDR3 extends over 13 amino acids. Trimming removed 4 bases at V and 5 bases at J, with 12 bases between. This sample is part of a study of T cells in Graves' hyperthyroidism and ophthalmopathy. Researchers amplified the TCR beta CDR3 regions from RNA transcripts. Primed by the HTBI set, a first-round RT-PCR was run on the TCR CDR3. One entry per CDR3 protein results from TCRdb running MiXCR on the multiplex PCR reads. The sample consists of about 360,000 distinct CDR3 sequences, roughly 13% of them appearing once.

This TCR derives from a woman aged 18-29 years with Graves' hyperthyroidism. The genes are TRBV3-1 and TRBJ2-7; D is unresolved. Sequencing was done on a sample of blood. As DNA, the CDR3 is TGTGCCAGCAGCCTCACGGGCACAAACGAGCAGTACTTC. This gives the protein CASSLTGTNEQYF.